The 7 T cell receptor beta chains below come from one sample, sequenced in a study of T cell repertoires in cytomegalovirus infection. TCRdb independently ran MiXCR on the reads; one entry per CDR3 protein. The repertoire holds under 200,000 distinct CDR3 sequences, roughly 9% seen once, with approximately 4.2% in the top ten. Material: PBMCs. The receptor set was obtained from a human donor in good health (CMV status not recorded). Some clones in this sample may be carry-over from other donors' samples.

The table lists this clonotype with many counts. This chain connects TRBV19 to TRBJ1-1, with D tentatively TRBD1 (5 bases). The CDR3 loop spans 16 amino acids. The ends were cut back, 1 base at V and 4 bases at J, with 16 bases in the middle. In germline, CDR1 is LNHDA, CDR2 SQIVND (reference sequence). DNA for the CDR3: TGTGCCAGTAGTATAGCCGGGGCCGGACGGGGCACTGAAGCTTTCTTT. This encodes CASSIAGAGRGTEAFF.

This clonotype was counted between two and nine times. CDR3 nucleotides: TGTGCCAGCAGTTACGGGGTCGGCAATCAGCCCCAGCATTTT. Translated, it gives CASSYGVGNQPQHF. The J gene is TRBJ1-5, the V gene TRBV6-2 or TRBV6-3; no firm D call. The germline V and J ends were trimmed by 2 bases and 2 bases, with 7 bases remaining between them. This CDR3 region has 14 residues. Germline CDR1 MNHEY, CDR2 SVGEGT.

There are a few counts of this clonotype. This sequence joins TRBV28 and TRBJ1-5; 9 bases align to TRBD1. V was pared by 4 bases and J by 6 bases, with 13 bases of the junction left unmatched. Germline V gene sequence: CDR1 MDHEN, CDR2 SYDVKM. The CDR3 covers 17 residues. The CDR3 here is CASSSAGTGIGVQPQHF. CDR3 in DNA: TGTGCCAGCAGTTCCGCCGGGACAGGGATAGGTGTTCAGCCCCAGCATTTT.

Ten or more counts support this clonotype. The chain couples TRBV20-1 to TRBJ1-1; TRBD1 is a possible D gene (6 bases). CDR1 DFQATT and CDR2 SNEGSKA come from the germline V gene (reference sequence). The CDR3 has 16 amino acids. The V end was cut by 7 bases, the J end by 0 bases, with 21 bases between. For the CDR3, the DNA is TGCAGTGTCCCCATACCGCAGGGGATAATGAACACTGAAGCTTTCTTT. It yields the protein CSVPIPQGIMNTEAFF.

This clonotype has more than one count but fewer than ten. The chain recombines TRBV5-1 with TRBJ2-2; D is perhaps TRBD1 (6 bases). Trimming shortened V by 0 bases and J by 6 bases, and 15 bases separated the two germline ends. The germline CDR1 and CDR2 sequences are SGHRS and YFSETQ. The CDR3 length is 16 residues. The CDR3 coding sequence is TGCGCCAGCAGCTTGGTTTTGGCAGGGGAGCCCGGGGAGCTGTTTTTT. Amino acid sequence: CASSLVLAGEPGELFF.

The chain combines TRBV29-1 with TRBJ1-4; tentatively, D is TRBD1 (6 bases). The CDR3 sequence is 12 residues long. The V gene lost 3 bases and the J gene lost 6 bases, with 8 bases spanning the gap. Germline V gene sequence: CDR1 SQVTM, CDR2 ANQGSEA. In DNA form, the CDR3 reads TGCAGCGTTGAGAGGGGGGATGAAAAACTGTTTTTT. This translates into CSVERGDEKLFF.

This clonotype was counted many times. J is TRBJ2-7 and V is TRBV11-2; either TRBD1 or TRBD2 may supply D (5 bases each). This CDR3 contains 14 residues. Germline V gives CDR1 SGHAT, CDR2 FQNNGV. Trimming took 5 bases from V and 0 from J, leaving 11 bases between them. The CDR3 sequence is CASSRDPSSYEQYF. CDR3 nucleotides: TGTGCCAGCAGCAGGGACCCCAGCTCCTACGAGCAGTACTTC.